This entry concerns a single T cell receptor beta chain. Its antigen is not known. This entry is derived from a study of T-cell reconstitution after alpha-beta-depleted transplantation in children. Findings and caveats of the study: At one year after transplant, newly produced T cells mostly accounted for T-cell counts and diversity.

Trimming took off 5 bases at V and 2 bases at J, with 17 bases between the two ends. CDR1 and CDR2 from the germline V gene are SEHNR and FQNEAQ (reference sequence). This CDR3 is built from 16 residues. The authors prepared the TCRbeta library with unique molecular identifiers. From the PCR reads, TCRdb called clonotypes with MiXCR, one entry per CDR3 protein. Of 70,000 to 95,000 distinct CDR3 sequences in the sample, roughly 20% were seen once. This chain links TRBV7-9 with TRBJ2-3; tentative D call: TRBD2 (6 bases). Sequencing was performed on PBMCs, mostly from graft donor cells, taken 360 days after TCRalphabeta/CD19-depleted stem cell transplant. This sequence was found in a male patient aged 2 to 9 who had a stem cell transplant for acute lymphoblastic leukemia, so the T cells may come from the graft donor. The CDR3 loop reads CASSPAGTGSTDTQYF. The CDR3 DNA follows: TGTGCCAGCAGCCCCGCCGGGACTGGGTCCACAGATACGCAGTATTTT.